This TCR beta chain was profiled in a study of human T cells and chemical hapten exposure. TCRdb re-called the RACE reads through MiXCR, storing one row per CDR3 protein. This table has about 360,000 distinct CDR3 sequences, more than 4.5% appearing once. The germline V and J ends were trimmed by 6 bases and 4 bases, with 11 bases remaining between them. Germline V gene sequence: CDR1 DFQATT, CDR2 SNEGSKA (reference sequence). The CDR3 is 12 residues long. Regarding time point: patch test 1, 2 weeks after DPC sensitization. As to treatment: therapeutic diphenylcyclopropenone sensitization with weekly scalp DPC. There are many counts of this clonotype.

The rearrangement joins TRBV20-1 to TRBJ2-3; unclear D gene. This clonotype was obtained from a woman between 45 and 60 years old with alopecia areata. Some clones in this sample may be carry-over from other donors' samples. Material: whole blood, obtained in connection with sensitization to the hapten diphenylcyclopropenone (DPC). The CDR3 sequence is CSAHGRPDTQYF. The CDR3 DNA follows: TGCAGTGCCCATGGCCGGCCAGATACGCAGTATTTT.